This TCR beta chain was observed in a study of beta chain features in type 1 diabetes. Across the study: Sorted cells, 107,917,701 in number, were examined across all samples. Notes on the study in general: Whether TCRB rearrangement is influenced by HLA type was left unresolved in this analysis. There was a moderate but significant shortening of TCRB CDR3s in all four CD4+ subsets of Type 1 diabetes patients.

This clone was seen repeatedly, ten times or more. Antigen: not known. Reverse transcribing all isolated RNA meant expressed TCRB transcripts were sequenced. Using immunoSEQ multiplex PCR, the repertoire was profiled, and TCRdb retains in-frame clones only, with some absent. The sample shows about 220,000 clones, roughly a tenth of them seen only once. The germline gives CDR1 SEHNR, CDR2 FQNEAQ (reference sequence). Trimming took off 5 bases at V and 10 bases at J, with 15 bases between the two ends. This CDR3 contains 13 residues. Sequences were obtained from central memory CD4+ T cells from blood. The rearrangement joins TRBV7-9 to TRBJ2-1; D call uncertain. The source of this sequence is a man aged 18 to 29 in good health. The CDR3 reads CASSRPGREEQFF. CDR3 nucleotide sequence: TGTGCCAGCAGCCGTCCTGGTAGGGAAGAGCAGTTCTTC.